The 10 T cell receptor beta chains below come from one sample, sequenced in a study of regulatory T cells in long-lasting Graves disease. According to the study, TCR beta libraries were built with iRepertoire HTBI primers and CDR3-region Arm-PCR. Using its own MiXCR run on the multiplex PCR reads, TCRdb lists one record per CDR3 protein. The profile shows over 400,000 distinct CDR3 sequences, 14% of them singletons. Time point specified: newly diagnosed GD, antithyroid drugs for less than 3 months. PBMC RNA served as the TCR library source. The sample was also reused in another study, on T cells in Graves' hyperthyroidism and ophthalmopathy.

The sequencing here drew on peripheral blood mononuclear cells (PBMCs), taken at new diagnosis, from a patient treated with antithyroid drugs. The receptors shown here come from a woman in her forties or fifties with Graves disease.

The V call is TRBV9, the J call TRBJ2-5; 8 nucleotides align to TRBD1. Trimming took 0 bases from V and 5 from J; bases not matched to a gene: 6. This CDR3 has 15 residues. The germline CDR1 and CDR2 sequences are SGDLS and YYNGEE. Written as DNA, the CDR3 is TGTGCCAGCAGCGTAGTAACAGGGGGACGCGAGACCCAGTACTTC. Its translation is CASSVVTGGRETQYF.

This clonotype has just a few counts. The chain employs TRBV19 and TRBJ1-2; D possibly corresponds to TRBD1 (5 bases). The V and J ends lost 5 bases and 6 bases respectively, with 25 bases between them. Looked up from germline, CDR1 is LNHDA and CDR2 is SQIVND (reference sequence). The CDR3 is 17 amino acids. The CDR3 loop reads CASSSGPGGRMRHGYTF. The CDR3 bases are TGTGCCAGTAGTTCTGGACCGGGGGGAAGGATGCGGCATGGCTACACCTTC.

This clonotype was observed a handful of times. The chain is built from TRBV7-2 and TRBJ2-5; 10 bases match TRBD2. Germline V CDR1 and CDR2: SGHTA, FQGNSA. The CDR3 is made up of 13 amino acids. V was pared by 5 bases and J by 6 bases, with 3 bases of the junction left unmatched. The CDR3 spells CASSLSGRKTQYF. The DNA for the CDR3 is TGTGCCAGCAGCCTTAGCGGGAGGAAGACCCAGTACTTC.

V is TRBV7-3 and J is TRBJ2-1; TRBD2 aligns across 13 bases. Germline V gene sequence: CDR1 SGHTA, CDR2 FQGTGA. Unmatched junction bases numbered 2, after V lost 0 bases and J lost 0 bases. There are 18 residues in the CDR3. CDR3 region: CASSLTGTSGTSYNEQFF. CDR3 in DNA: TGTGCCAGCAGCTTAACTGGGACTAGCGGGACCTCCTACAATGAGCAGTTCTTC.

In the case of this clonotype: With a far larger clone one base away, a read error is the likely cause. The chain is built from TRBV5-5 and TRBJ2-3; TRBD2 aligns across 7 bases. The length of the CDR3 is 14 residues. Per germline, CDR1 SGHKS and CDR2 YYEKEE (reference sequence). The DNA for the CDR3 is TGTGCCAGCGGGGGGGGGACGAGCACAGATCCGCAGTATTTT. It is translated as CASGGGTSTDPQYF. Combining the CDR3 with reference TRBV5-5 and TRBJ2-3 gives the whole variable domain DAGVTQSPTHLIKTRGQQVTLRCSPISGHKSVSWYQQVLGQGPQFIFQYYEKEERGRGNFPDRFSARQFPNYSSELNVNALLLGDSALYLCASGGGTSTDPQYFGPGTRLTVL.

This clonotype was recorded many times. V usage is TRBV5-1 and J usage is TRBJ2-5, with D possibly TRBD1 on 6 matching bases. Trimming removed 0 bases at V and 4 bases at J, with 16 bases between. CDR1 and CDR2 (germline): SGHRS, YFSETQ. There are 16 residues in the CDR3. CDR3: CASSLGGHTAGETQYF. The DNA for the CDR3 is TGCGCCAGCAGCTTGGGGGGGCATACTGCCGGAGAGACCCAGTACTTC.

In this sample, this clonotype turned up a few times. The rearrangement uses TRBV4-1 and TRBJ2-7; TRBD2 matches 9 bases. CDR1 and CDR2 (germline): MGHRA, YSYEKL. This CDR3 region has 16 residues. Germline trimming cut 0 bases from V and 0 bases from J; bases unmatched to any gene: 3. The CDR3 loop reads CASSQDRAGGSYEQYF. In DNA, the CDR3 is TGCGCCAGCAGCCAAGATCGAGCGGGAGGCTCCTACGAGCAGTACTTC.

This clonotype was seen only a few times. This chain connects TRBV7-3 to TRBJ2-2; no reliable D call. The germline gives CDR1 SGHTA, CDR2 FQGTGA. The CDR3 is made up of 14 amino acids. V was clipped by 5 bases and J by 4 bases, with 11 bases between them. The DNA for the CDR3 is TGTGCCAGCAGCCCCTCAGTGTCCACCGGGGAGCTGTTTTTT. Protein: CASSPSVSTGELFF.

The chain couples TRBV20-1 to TRBJ2-5; the match to TRBD2 covers 9 bases. Germline V gene data show CDR1 as DFQATT and CDR2 as SNEGSKA (reference sequence). The CDR3 is 15 amino acids. J gave up 0 bases and V 6 bases, and 8 bases lay outside the gene matches. The CDR3 DNA is TGCAGTGCCCAGCGGGCTAGCGGGAACCAAGAGACCCAGTACTTC. The encoded protein is CSAQRASGNQETQYF.

This clonotype was seen many times. This chain connects TRBV24-1 to TRBJ2-1; maybe TRBD1 (6 bases). Germline V gene sequence: CDR1 KGHDR, CDR2 SFDVKD. The V and J ends lost 3 bases and 2 bases respectively, with 13 bases between them. The CDR3 sequence is 16 residues long. The CDR3 nucleotides are TGTGCCACCAGTGATGACTACAGGGTTCCCTACAATGAGCAGTTCTTC. It translates to CATSDDYRVPYNEQFF.